These 5 T cell receptor beta chains were all obtained from the same sample, sequenced in a study of cytomegalovirus exposure and HLA in healthy donors. Primers: 60 Vbeta forward and 13 Jbeta reverse. The protocol was immunoSEQ multiplex PCR, while the TCRdb copy is restricted to in-frame clones and leaves out a portion. This table holds about 220,000 clones, about three quarters found once. Sequencing used PBMCs. The receptors originated from a male donor in good health and CMV-seronegative.

V usage is TRBV6-1 and J usage is TRBJ2-1; no clear D gene. CDR1 MNHNS and CDR2 SASEGT come from the germline V gene. The CDR3 is 12 residues long. V was trimmed by 5 bases and J by 2 bases, leaving 4 bases between them. The CDR3 is CASSSPYNEQFF. The CDR3 DNA is TGTGCCAGCAGTTCTCCCTACAATGAGCAGTTCTTC.

This clone has just a few counts. This chain connects TRBV9 to TRBJ2-5, with 11 bases matching TRBD2. The trim removed 0 bases at V and 3 bases at J, leaving 7 bases unmatched. The germline CDR1 and CDR2 sequences are SGDLS and YYNGEE. The CDR3 runs 17 residues. The DNA for the CDR3 is TGTGCCAGCAGCGTAGGTAGCGGGGGGGCCGGGGAAGAGACCCAGTACTTC. Encoded protein: CASSVGSGGAGEETQYF.

The chain has TRBV5-4 and TRBJ2-5, with 8 bases lining up with TRBD1. This CDR3 has 14 residues. The V and J ends lost 4 bases and 2 bases, in that order; junction bases with no gene match: 4. Germline V gives CDR1 SGHNT, CDR2 YYREEE (reference sequence). The CDR3 is CASSPRQGQETQYF. DNA for the CDR3: TGTGCCAGCAGCCCGAGACAGGGGCAAGAGACCCAGTACTTC.

The rearrangement joins TRBV11-3 to TRBJ2-3; D unresolved. Germline CDR1 reads SGHNT; CDR2 reads YENEEA. This CDR3 has 12 residues. The germline V and J ends were trimmed by 2 bases and 4 bases, with 4 bases remaining between them. The CDR3 bases are TGTGCCAGCAGCTTATCTGCAGATACGCAGTATTTT. Translation: CASSLSADTQYF.

This clone was counted a few times. The genes are TRBV19 and TRBJ1-6; 10 bases match TRBD1. The CDR3 runs 15 residues. With V trimmed by 3 bases and J by 8 bases, 4 bases remained unmatched. The V gene's germline CDR1 is LNHDA and CDR2 SQIVND (reference sequence). The CDR3 DNA is TGTGCCAGTAGTATGGGGACAGGGGTTTATTCACCCCTCCACTTT. This translates into CASSMGTGVYSPLHF. Full variable domain (outside the CDR3, taken from reference TRBV19 and TRBJ1-6): DGGITQSPKYLFRKEGQNVTLSCEQNLNHDAMYWYRQDPGQGLRLIYYSQIVNDFQKGDIAEGYSVSREKKESFPLTVTSAQKNPTAFYLCASSMGTGVYSPLHFGNGTRLTVT.